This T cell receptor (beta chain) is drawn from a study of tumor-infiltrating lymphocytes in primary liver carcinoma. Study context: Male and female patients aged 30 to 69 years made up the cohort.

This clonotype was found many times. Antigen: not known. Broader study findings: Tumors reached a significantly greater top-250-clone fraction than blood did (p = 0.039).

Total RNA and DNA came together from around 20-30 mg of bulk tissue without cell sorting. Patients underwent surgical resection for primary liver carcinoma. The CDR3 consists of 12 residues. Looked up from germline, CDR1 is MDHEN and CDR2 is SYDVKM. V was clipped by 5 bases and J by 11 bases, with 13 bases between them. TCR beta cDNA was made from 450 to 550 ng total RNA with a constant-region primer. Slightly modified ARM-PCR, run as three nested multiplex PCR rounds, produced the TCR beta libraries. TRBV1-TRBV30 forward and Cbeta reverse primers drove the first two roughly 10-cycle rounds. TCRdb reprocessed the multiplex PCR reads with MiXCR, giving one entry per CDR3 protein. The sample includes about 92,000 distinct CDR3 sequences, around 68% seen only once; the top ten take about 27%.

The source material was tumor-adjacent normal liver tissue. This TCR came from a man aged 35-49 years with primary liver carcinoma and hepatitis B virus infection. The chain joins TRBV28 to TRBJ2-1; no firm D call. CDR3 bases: TGTGCCAGCAGTGGACCCCTCATGAAGCAGTTCTTC. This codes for CASSGPLMKQFF. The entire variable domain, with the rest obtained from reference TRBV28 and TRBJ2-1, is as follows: DVKVTQSSRYLVKRTGEKVFLECVQDMDHENMFWYRQDPGLGLRLIYFSYDVKMKEKGDIPEGYSVSREKKERFSLILESASTNQTSMYLCASSGPLMKQFFGPGTRLTVL.